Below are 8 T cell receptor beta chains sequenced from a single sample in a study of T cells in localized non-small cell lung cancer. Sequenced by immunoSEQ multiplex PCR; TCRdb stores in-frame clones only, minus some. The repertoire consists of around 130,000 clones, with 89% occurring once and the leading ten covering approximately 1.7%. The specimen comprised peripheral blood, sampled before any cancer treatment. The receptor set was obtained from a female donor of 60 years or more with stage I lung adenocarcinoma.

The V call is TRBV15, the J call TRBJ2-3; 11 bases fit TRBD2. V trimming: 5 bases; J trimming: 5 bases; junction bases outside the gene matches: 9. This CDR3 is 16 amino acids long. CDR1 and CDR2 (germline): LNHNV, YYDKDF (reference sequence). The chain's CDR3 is CATSGPGLAERDTQYF. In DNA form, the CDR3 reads TGTGCCACCAGCGGCCCGGGACTAGCGGAGAGAGATACGCAGTATTTT.

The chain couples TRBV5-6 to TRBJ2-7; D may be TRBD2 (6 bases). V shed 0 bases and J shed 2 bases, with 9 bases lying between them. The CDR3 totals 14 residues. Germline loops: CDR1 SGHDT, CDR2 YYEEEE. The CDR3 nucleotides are TGTGCCAGCAGCTTGGTCGGCGGGGCCTACGAGCAGTACTTC. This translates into CASSLVGGAYEQYF.

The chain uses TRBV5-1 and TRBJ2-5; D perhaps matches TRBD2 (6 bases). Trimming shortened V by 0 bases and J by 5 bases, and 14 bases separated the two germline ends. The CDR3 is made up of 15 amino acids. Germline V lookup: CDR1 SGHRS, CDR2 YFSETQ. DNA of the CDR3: TGCGCCAGCAGCTTGGTTCCGGGAGTGGTGGAGACCCAGTACTTC. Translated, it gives CASSLVPGVVETQYF.

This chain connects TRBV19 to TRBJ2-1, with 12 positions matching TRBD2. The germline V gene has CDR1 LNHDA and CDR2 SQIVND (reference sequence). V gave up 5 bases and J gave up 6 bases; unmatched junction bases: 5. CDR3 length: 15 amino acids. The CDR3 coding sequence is TGTGCCAGTAGTCCGGGACTAGCGGGCGGCAATGAGCAGTTCTTC. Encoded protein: CASSPGLAGGNEQFF.

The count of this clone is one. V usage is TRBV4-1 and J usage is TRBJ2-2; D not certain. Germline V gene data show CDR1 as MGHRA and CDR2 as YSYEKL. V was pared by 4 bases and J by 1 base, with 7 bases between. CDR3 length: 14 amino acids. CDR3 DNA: TGCGCCAGCAGCCTAAGACAGAACACCGGGGAGCTGTTTTTT. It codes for CASSLRQNTGELFF.

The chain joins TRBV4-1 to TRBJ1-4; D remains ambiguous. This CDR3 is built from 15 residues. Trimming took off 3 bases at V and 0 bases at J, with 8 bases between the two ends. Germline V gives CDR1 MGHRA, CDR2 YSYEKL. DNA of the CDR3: TGCGCCAGCAGCCAGTTTAGGACAACTAATGAAAAACTGTTTTTT. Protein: CASSQFRTTNEKLFF.

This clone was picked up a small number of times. DNA of the CDR3: TGCGCCAGCAGTCTGATGGCGGGAGGGAGCTACGAGCAGTACTTC. It codes for CASSLMAGGSYEQYF. The chain uses TRBV10-1 and TRBJ2-7, with 9 bases aligning to TRBD2. CDR1 is WNHNN and CDR2 is SYGVQD in the germline V gene (reference sequence). CDR3 length: 15 amino acids. After removal of 5 bases from V and 3 bases from J, the junction contained 8 bases not matched to a gene.

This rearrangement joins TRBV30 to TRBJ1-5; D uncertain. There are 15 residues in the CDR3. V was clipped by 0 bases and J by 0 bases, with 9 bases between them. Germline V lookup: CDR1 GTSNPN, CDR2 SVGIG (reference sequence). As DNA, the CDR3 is TGTGCCTGGAGTGTACTGGAGGATAGCAATCAGCCCCAGCATTTT. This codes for CAWSVLEDSNQPQHF.